The 17 T cell receptor beta chains reported below all come from one sample, sequenced in a study of shared clonotypes between healthy human individuals. Only in-frame clones appear in the TCRdb table, and some are missing; sequencing was by immunoSEQ multiplex PCR. The table lists some 900,000 clones, roughly 72% of them singletons. Sequencing used memory CD4+ T cells sorted from blood. Specified subset: CD45RA-negative fraction. The receptors come from a man in his late teens or twenties in good health.

The chain links TRBV18 to TRBJ2-2; D might be TRBD1 or TRBD2, each matching 5 bases. Between the trimmed V and J ends, which lost 5 bases and 1 base, there was a span of 14 bases. The V gene's germline CDR1 is KGHSH and CDR2 LQKENI. CDR3 length: 16 residues. The CDR3: CASSTGAGENTGELFF. The CDR3 nucleotides are TGTGCCAGCTCAACCGGGGCAGGAGAGAACACCGGGGAGCTGTTTTTT.

The chain combines TRBV6-1 with TRBJ1-2; D is uncertain. CDR1 is MNHNS and CDR2 is SASEGT in the germline V gene. The ends were cut back, 7 bases at V and 7 bases at J, with 19 bases in the middle. The CDR3 covers 14 residues. The CDR3, as DNA: TGTGCCAGCACACATCTGGATCCGTCGCGTGGCTACACCTTC. Protein sequence: CASTHLDPSRGYTF.

J is TRBJ2-1 and V is TRBV7-8; perhaps D is TRBD1 or TRBD2 (7 bases each). Germline CDR1 SGHVS, CDR2 FQNEAQ. V gave up 5 bases and J gave up 0 bases, with 14 bases separating them. This CDR3 has 16 residues. CDR3 region: CASSPRGGGSYNEQFF. The DNA for the CDR3 is TGTGCCAGCAGCCCCAGGGGGGGCGGCTCCTACAATGAGCAGTTCTTC.

The chain carries TRBV28 and TRBJ2-7; D could derive from TRBD1 or TRBD2 (5 bases each). The germline CDR1 and CDR2 sequences are MDHEN and SYDVKM. The CDR3 covers 13 residues. Trimming removed 5 bases at V and 1 base at J, with 9 bases between. CDR3 sequence: CASSEGISYEQYF. Here the CDR3 DNA reads TGTGCCAGCAGTGAGGGGATTTCCTACGAGCAGTACTTC.

The genes are TRBV30 and TRBJ1-1, with D possibly matching TRBD1 (5 bases). The ends were cut back, 5 bases at V and 7 bases at J, with 17 bases in the middle. Looked up from germline, CDR1 is GTSNPN and CDR2 is SVGIG (reference sequence). The CDR3 runs 13 residues. CDR3 bases: TGTGCCTGGTCCGGGGCGGGTCTGGGTGAAGCTTTCTTT. As protein: CAWSGAGLGEAFF.

The chain is built from TRBV14 and TRBJ1-5; D is ambiguous. The V gene lost 0 bases and the J gene lost 6 bases, with 6 bases spanning the gap. Germline CDR1 SGHDN, CDR2 FVKESK. CDR3 length: 13 residues. The CDR3 is CASSQDRFQPQHF. The CDR3 DNA reads TGTGCCAGCAGCCAAGATAGGTTTCAGCCCCAGCATTTT.

This clone was found many times. V and J are TRBV11-2 and TRBJ1-2; unclear D gene. With 1 base removed from V and 1 base from J, the gap between germline ends came to 7 bases. The CDR3 totals 14 residues. CDR1 and CDR2 from the germline V gene are SGHAT and FQNNGV. The CDR3 DNA reads as TGTGCCAGCAGCTTAGCTTCCATTAACTATGGCTACACCTTC. Its translation: CASSLASINYGYTF.

Turning to this clone: Sequence at one end of the junction differs from germline and may be a read error. The V call is TRBV5-1, the J call TRBJ2-5; D possibly corresponds to TRBD2 (6 bases). In germline, CDR1 is SGHRS, CDR2 YFSETQ. The CDR3 is 17 amino acids. The CDR3 DNA follows: TGCGCCAGCGGCTTGGCCGGGGGAACTACCATCCAAGAGACCCAGTACTTC. This translates into CASGLAGGTTIQETQYF.

This clone showed up just a few times. V is TRBV5-6 and J is TRBJ1-1; D gene uncertain. Trimming removed 1 base from V and 4 bases from J, with 5 bases in between. CDR1 is SGHDT, CDR2 YYEEEE, per germline. The CDR3 loop spans 12 amino acids. In DNA form, the CDR3 reads TGTGCCAGCAGCTTGCCGGCCACTGAAGCTTTCTTT. Translation gives CASSLPATEAFF.

This clone is a singleton in its sample. J is TRBJ2-5 and V is TRBV6-1, with D hard to call. Trimming left V 6 bases short and J 1 base short, with 9 bases between. The germline CDR1 and CDR2 sequences are MNHNS and SASEGT. This CDR3 is built from 13 residues. The CDR3 DNA sequence: TGTGCCAGCAGCATCGCGCGCCAAGAGACCCAGTACTTC. It is translated as CASSIARQETQYF.

The table lists this clone with a few counts. This rearrangement joins TRBV6-6 to TRBJ2-3, with no clear D. The CDR3 contains 12 residues. V dropped 5 bases and J dropped 4 bases, with 7 bases sitting between them. Germline CDR1 reads MNHNY; CDR2 reads SVGAGI (reference sequence). The CDR3 DNA reads as TGTGCCAGCAGTCTCCGGCCAGATACGCAGTATTTT. The encoded protein is CASSLRPDTQYF.

This chain connects TRBV30 to TRBJ1-2, with TRBD1 identical over 9 bases. The CDR3 extends over 13 amino acids. J lost 5 bases, V lost 3 bases, and 4 bases had no gene match. Germline lookup yields CDR1 GTSNPN and CDR2 SVGIG (reference sequence). CDR3 DNA: TGTGCCTGGAGCCTACAGGGGGCGTATGGCTACACCTTC. This codes for CAWSLQGAYGYTF.

V is TRBV6-5 and J is TRBJ2-1, with 7 bases that match TRBD1. Germline V CDR1 and CDR2: MNHEY, SVGAGI. Trimming removed 10 bases from V and 8 bases from J; junction bases left unmatched: 11. CDR3 length: 13 residues. The CDR3: CATRMTGLYEQFF. The DNA of the CDR3 is TGTGCCACTCGAATGACAGGGCTCTATGAGCAGTTCTTC.

The chain employs TRBV6-4 and TRBJ1-1, with TRBD1 as a possible D gene (5 bases). V lost 6 bases and J 1 base, leaving 12 bases between the germline ends. The V gene's germline CDR1 is MRHNA and CDR2 SNTAGT. The CDR3 has 14 residues. CDR3 in amino acids: CASRVQASNTEAFF. The CDR3 DNA follows: TGTGCCAGCAGGGTACAGGCTTCGAACACTGAAGCTTTCTTT.

The chain joins TRBV7-8 to TRBJ2-5; 8 bases are shared with TRBD1. Germline trimming cut 2 bases from V and 7 bases from J; bases unmatched to any gene: 6. The germline V gene has CDR1 SGHVS and CDR2 FQNEAQ. This CDR3 is 14 amino acids long. CDR3 sequence reads: CASSLWTGRGTQYF. For the CDR3, the DNA is TGTGCCAGCAGCTTATGGACAGGGCGGGGGACCCAGTACTTC.

The rearrangement uses TRBV4-2 and TRBJ2-5, with 9 bases fitting TRBD2. V lost 6 bases and J lost 3; bases outside the gene matches: 8. CDR3 size: 15 residues. Germline CDR1 LGHNA, CDR2 YNFKEQ. The chain's CDR3 is CASRRSSGDEETQYF. CDR3 sequence (DNA): TGTGCCAGCAGACGGTCTAGCGGGGATGAAGAGACCCAGTACTTC.

There are a few counts of this clone. This chain links TRBV9 with TRBJ2-1; D might be TRBD2 (6 bases). Germline assignment: CDR1 SGDLS and CDR2 YYNGEE. This CDR3 is built from 16 residues. Trimming pared 0 bases from V and 3 bases from J, leaving 13 bases between. The chain's CDR3 is CASSVVGGSGYNEQFF. In nucleotides, the CDR3 is TGTGCCAGCAGCGTAGTAGGAGGTAGCGGCTACAATGAGCAGTTCTTC.